This T cell receptor (beta chain) was found in a study of CD8+ T cells in alopecia areata. Study findings and constraints: Numerous clones, expanded in lesions, remained in scalp and blood during tofacitinib. Lesional scalp, especially alopecia totalis/universalis, showed higher clonality than normal scalp.

Notes on this clone: What it recognizes is unknown.

The sample's treatment: oral pan-JAK inhibitor, 5-10 mg twice daily. From germline, CDR1 is PRHDT and CDR2 FYEKMQ (reference sequence). J gave up 6 bases and V 5 bases, and 9 bases lay outside the gene matches. The CDR3 extends over 15 amino acids. Extraction of RNA preceded its reverse transcription into cDNA, which served as the sequencing template. Some clones are missing from TCRdb's copy, which holds only in-frame ones; the method was immunoSEQ multiplex PCR. The sample contains 150,000 or so clones, 45% to 60% of which appear only once. The chain is built from TRBV13 and TRBJ2-3, with TRBD2 identical over 9 bases. This receptor was taken from a human donor with alopecia areata. The sample consisted of CD8+ T cells sorted from blood, taken at week 4, from a patient treated with tofacitinib. CDR3 DNA: TGTGCCAGCAGCGCCGCGGGGGGGCCCGCCGATACGCAGTATTTT. This translates into CASSAAGGPADTQYF. Drawing the rest from reference TRBV13 and TRBJ2-3, the complete variable domain is AAGVIQSPRHLIKEKRETATLKCYPIPRHDTVYWYQQGPGQDPQFLISFYEKMQSDKGSIPDRFSAQQFSDYHSELNMSSLELGDSALYFCASSAAGGPADTQYFGPGTRLTVL.